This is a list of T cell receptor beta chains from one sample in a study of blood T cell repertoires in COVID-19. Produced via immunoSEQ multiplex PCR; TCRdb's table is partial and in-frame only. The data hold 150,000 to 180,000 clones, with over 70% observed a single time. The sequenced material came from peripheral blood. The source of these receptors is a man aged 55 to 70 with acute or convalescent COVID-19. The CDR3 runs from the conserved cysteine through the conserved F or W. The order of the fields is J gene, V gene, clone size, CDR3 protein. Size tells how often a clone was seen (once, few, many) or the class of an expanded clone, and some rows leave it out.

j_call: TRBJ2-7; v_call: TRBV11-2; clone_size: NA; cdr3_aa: CASSLDGVRGGEQYF
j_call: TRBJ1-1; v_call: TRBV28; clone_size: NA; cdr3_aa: CASSLTGLEAFF
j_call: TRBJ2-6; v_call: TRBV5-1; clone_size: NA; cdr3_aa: CASSLEGTRGTGANVLTF
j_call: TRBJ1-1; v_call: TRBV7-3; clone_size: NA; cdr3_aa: CASSFGTSNTEAFF
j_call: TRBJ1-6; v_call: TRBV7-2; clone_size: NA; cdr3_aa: CATRTSQSSYNSPLHF
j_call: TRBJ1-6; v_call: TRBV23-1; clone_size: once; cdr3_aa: CASSQPRQGKISPLHF
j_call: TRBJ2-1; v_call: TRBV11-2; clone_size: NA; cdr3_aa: CASSFRSHRRNNEQFF
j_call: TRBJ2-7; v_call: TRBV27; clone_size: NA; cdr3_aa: CASSPYLSGSFLRGDEQYF
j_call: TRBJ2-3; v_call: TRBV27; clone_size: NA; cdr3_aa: CAGPRDTTDTQYF
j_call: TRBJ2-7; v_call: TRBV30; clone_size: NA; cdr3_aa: CAWSRDRGRDEQYF
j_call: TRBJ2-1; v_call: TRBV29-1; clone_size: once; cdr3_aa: CSVEGVAGVVDEQFF
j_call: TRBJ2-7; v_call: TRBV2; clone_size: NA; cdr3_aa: CASSRRRDVGSYEQYF
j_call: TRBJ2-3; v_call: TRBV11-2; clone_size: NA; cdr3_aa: CASSFNSHPTDTQYF
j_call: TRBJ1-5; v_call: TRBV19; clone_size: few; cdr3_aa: CASTEDRTFNNQPQHF
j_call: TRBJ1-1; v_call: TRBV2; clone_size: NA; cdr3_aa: CASRNQGRMNTEAFF
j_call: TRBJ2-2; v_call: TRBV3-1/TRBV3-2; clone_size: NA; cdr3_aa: CASSPTGGSTGELFF
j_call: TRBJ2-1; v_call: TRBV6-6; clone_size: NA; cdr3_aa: CASRSGGRATYNEQFF
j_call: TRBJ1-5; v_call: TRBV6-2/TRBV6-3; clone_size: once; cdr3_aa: CASSFDRTANQPQHF
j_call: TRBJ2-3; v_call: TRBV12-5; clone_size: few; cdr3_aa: CASGLIVADTQYF
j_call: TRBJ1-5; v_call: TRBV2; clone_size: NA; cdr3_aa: CASSPLWGGPGSNQPQHF
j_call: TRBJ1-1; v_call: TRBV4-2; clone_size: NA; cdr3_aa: CASSPQTGDEAFF
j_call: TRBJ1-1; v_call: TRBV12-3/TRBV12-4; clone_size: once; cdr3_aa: CASSPTGRFEAFF
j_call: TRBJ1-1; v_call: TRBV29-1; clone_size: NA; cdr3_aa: CSAAQGGNEAFF
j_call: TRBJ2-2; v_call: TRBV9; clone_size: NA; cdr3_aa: CASSLGLGGELFF
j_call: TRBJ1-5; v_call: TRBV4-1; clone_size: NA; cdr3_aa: CASSPDRVNQPQHF
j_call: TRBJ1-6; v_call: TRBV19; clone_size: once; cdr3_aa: CASSAQGYDSPLHF
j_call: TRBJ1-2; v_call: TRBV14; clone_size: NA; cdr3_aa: CASSQDRGSHF
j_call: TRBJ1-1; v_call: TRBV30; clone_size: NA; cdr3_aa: CAWRIGRALNTEAFF
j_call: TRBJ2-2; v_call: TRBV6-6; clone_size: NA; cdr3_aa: CASSRRLAGRSTGELFF
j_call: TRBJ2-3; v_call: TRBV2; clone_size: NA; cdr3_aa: CASSDGSGDTQYF
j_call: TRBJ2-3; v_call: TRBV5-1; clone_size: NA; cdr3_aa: CASSPGVQGGTDTQYF
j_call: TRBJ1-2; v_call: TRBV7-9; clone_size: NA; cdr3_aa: CASSLAGSYGYTF
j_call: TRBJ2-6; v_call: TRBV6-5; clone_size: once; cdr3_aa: CASSLQGSGANVLTF
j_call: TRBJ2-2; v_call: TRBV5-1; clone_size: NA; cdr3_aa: CASSFDRATGELFF
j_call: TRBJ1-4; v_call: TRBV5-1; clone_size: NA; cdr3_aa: CASSVGSSGEKLFF
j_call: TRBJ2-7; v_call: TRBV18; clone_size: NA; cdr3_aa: CASSPPVGTGSYEQYF
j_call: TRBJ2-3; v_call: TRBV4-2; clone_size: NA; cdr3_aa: CASSPRGGALSTDTQYF
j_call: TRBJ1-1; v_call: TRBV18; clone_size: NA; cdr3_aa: CASSRQGRTEAFF
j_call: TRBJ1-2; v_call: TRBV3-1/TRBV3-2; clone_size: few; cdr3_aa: CASSQGGRGYTF
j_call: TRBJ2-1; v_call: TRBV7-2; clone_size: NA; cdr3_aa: CASSPRFETGTGILNEQFF
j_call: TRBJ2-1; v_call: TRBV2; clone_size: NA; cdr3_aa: CASAREGPIFF
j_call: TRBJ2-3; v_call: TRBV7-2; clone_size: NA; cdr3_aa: CASSLGGVLTDTQYF
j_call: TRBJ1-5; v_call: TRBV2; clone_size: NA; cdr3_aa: CASSVSGGDQPQHF
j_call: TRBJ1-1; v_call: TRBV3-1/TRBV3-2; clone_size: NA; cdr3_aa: CASSRTTDMNTEAFF
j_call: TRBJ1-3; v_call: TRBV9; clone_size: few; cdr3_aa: CASSSGQYSGNTIYF
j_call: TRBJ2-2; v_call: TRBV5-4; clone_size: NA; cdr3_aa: CASSRGTTNTGELFF
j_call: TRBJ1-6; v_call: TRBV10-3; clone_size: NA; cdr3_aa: CAISESGGRAPLHF
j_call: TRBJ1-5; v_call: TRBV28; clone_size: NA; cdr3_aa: CASSASLGLGSSNQPQHF
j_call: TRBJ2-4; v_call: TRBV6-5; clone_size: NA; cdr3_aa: CASSQPELAKNIQYF
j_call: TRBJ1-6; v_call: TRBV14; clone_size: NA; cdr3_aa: CASSQRTGTGSPLHF
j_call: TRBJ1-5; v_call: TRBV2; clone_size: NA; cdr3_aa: CASTAGLLNQPQHF
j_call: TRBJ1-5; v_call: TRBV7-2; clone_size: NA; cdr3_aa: CASSLDRGQGQPQHF
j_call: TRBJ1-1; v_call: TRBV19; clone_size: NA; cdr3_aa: CASDDRGLNTEAFF
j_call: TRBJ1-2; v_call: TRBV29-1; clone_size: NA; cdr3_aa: CSVDLGQKYTF
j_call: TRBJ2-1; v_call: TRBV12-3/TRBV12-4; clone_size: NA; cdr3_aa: CAQTTGRGEQFF
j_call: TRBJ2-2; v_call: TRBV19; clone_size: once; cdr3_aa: CASTPGQGFAGELFF
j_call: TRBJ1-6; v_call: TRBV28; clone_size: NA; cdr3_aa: CASTPRGWYDSPLHF